This TCR beta chain was recovered during a study of breast tumors, draining lymph nodes, adjacent tissues. Study results and caveats: Tumor T cell lymph node origin was a supported hypothesis, not proven.

TCRdb passed the multiplex PCR reads through MiXCR, listing each CDR3 protein once. Among some 100,000 distinct CDR3 sequences listed, 21% were seen once. Breast cancer patients provided tissue from their axillary draining lymph nodes. Trimming shortened V by 3 bases and J by 5 bases, and 13 bases separated the two germline ends. CDR1 is MDHEN and CDR2 is SYDVKM in the germline V gene. There are 15 residues in the CDR3. Comments on this clonotype: What it binds is unknown.

Input material: axillary lymph node tissue. The source is a female donor with breast cancer. Some clones in this sample may be carry-over from other donors' samples. The chain combines TRBV28 with TRBJ1-4; D is ambiguous. The chain's CDR3 is CASSFGRPSNEKLFF. The CDR3 DNA is TGTGCCAGCAGTTTCGGGAGACCGTCGAATGAAAAACTGTTTTTT.